This passage covers 13 T cell receptor beta chains from one sample sequenced in a study of blood T cell repertoires in COVID-19. Method: immunoSEQ multiplex PCR; TCRdb's copy keeps in-frame clones and lacks some. The sample lists more than 25,000 clones, 65% to 70% seen once, with roughly a sixth in the top ten. Sequencing was carried out using peripheral blood. The receptors shown here come from a human donor in a cohort sampled during active COVID-19.

By sample fraction, this clone is medium-sized (0.01 to 0.1%). This chain uses TRBV5-1 with TRBJ2-1, with 8 bases identical to TRBD1. This CDR3 comprises 12 residues. V was pared by 2 bases and J by 8 bases, with 0 bases of the junction left unmatched. Germline CDR1 is SGHRS and CDR2 is YFSETQ. Here the CDR3 DNA reads TGCGCCAGCAGCTTACAGGGGGATGAGCAGTTCTTC. Translated: CASSLQGDEQFF.

There are a few counts of this clone. V is TRBV18 and J is TRBJ2-7; 11 positions agree with TRBD1. V was clipped by 7 bases and J by 3 bases; unmatched bases: 5. CDR1 is KGHSH and CDR2 is LQKENI in the germline V gene. The CDR3 totals 14 residues. DNA for the CDR3: TGTGCCAGCTTACCTGGGACAGGGGGCTACGAGCAGTACTTC. Amino acids: CASLPGTGGYEQYF.

The genes are TRBV11-2 and TRBJ1-1; possible D gene TRBD1, 6 bases. This CDR3 spans 15 amino acids. V was clipped by 5 bases and J by 1 base, with 14 bases between them. In germline, CDR1 is SGHAT, CDR2 FQNNGV. CDR3 coding DNA: TGTGCCAGCAGCCTGACGGACAGCAAGAACACTGAAGCTTTCTTT. Translated, it gives CASSLTDSKNTEAFF.

The gene calls are TRBV7-3 and TRBJ2-1; the D is unclear. Per the germline V gene, CDR1 is SGHTA and CDR2 is FQGTGA. With 2 bases removed from V and 3 bases from J, the gap between germline ends came to 8 bases. This CDR3 has 14 amino acids. In nucleotides, the CDR3 is TGTGCCAGCAGCTTAGGCCCGGGCTACAATGAGCAGTTCTTC. Translating gives CASSLGPGYNEQFF.

The chain carries TRBV4-3 and TRBJ2-7; 9 bases agree with TRBD2. The V and J ends lost 1 base and 2 bases, in that order; junction bases with no gene match: 6. Germline CDR1 LGHNA, CDR2 YSLEER. The CDR3 contains 16 residues. CDR3 nucleotides: TGCGCCAGCAGCCAAGCCACCAGCGGGAGGACCTACGAGCAGTACTTC. It translates to CASSQATSGRTYEQYF.

Only a few counts were recorded for this clone. The chain has TRBV7-3 and TRBJ2-3; D perhaps matches TRBD1 (7 bases). Germline assignment: CDR1 SGHTA and CDR2 FQGTGA. This CDR3 is built from 14 residues. Trimming removed 6 bases at V and 3 bases at J, with 13 bases between. The CDR3 bases are TGTGCCAGCAGACGGACAGGAGGGACAGATACGCAGTATTTT. It is translated as CASRRTGGTDTQYF.

The V and J genes are TRBV18 and TRBJ2-5; 10 bases are shared with TRBD2. Germline V CDR1 and CDR2: KGHSH, LQKENI. Unmatched junction bases numbered 8, after V lost 2 bases and J lost 2 bases. This CDR3 spans 17 amino acids. CDR3: CASSPRILAGEQETQYF. The CDR3 DNA reads as TGTGCCAGCTCACCAAGAATTCTAGCGGGGGAGCAAGAGACCCAGTACTTC.

V is TRBV23-1 and J is TRBJ1-5; maybe TRBD1 (6 bases). TRBV23-1 is an ORF; its function is uncertain. Trimming removed 8 bases from V and 3 bases from J, with 14 bases in between. The CDR3 sequence is 14 residues long. The CDR3 region has the DNA TGCGCCAGCGGCACAGGGAACTTCAATCAGCCCCAGCATTTT. Residues: CASGTGNFNQPQHF.

The rearrangement links TRBV11-2 to TRBJ1-1, with D maybe TRBD1 (5 bases). In germline, CDR1 is SGHAT, CDR2 FQNNGV. V shed 4 bases and J shed 1 base, with 7 bases lying between them. CDR3 length: 13 residues. The CDR3 nucleotides read TGTGCCAGCAGCTCAGGGTGGAACACTGAAGCTTTCTTT. Its protein is CASSSGWNTEAFF. Full variable domain (remainder filled in from reference TRBV11-2 and TRBJ1-1): EAGVAQSPRYKIIEKRQSVAFWCNPISGHATLYWYQQILGQGPKLLIQFQNNGVVDDSQLPKDRFSAERLKGVDSTLKIQPAKLEDSAVYLCASSSGWNTEAFFGQGTRLTVV.

This sequence joins TRBV11-3 and TRBJ2-7; possibly TRBD1 for D (6 bases). V was clipped by 0 bases and J by 3 bases, with 21 bases between them. This CDR3 is built from 18 residues. Germline assignment: CDR1 SGHNT and CDR2 YENEEA. The CDR3 loop reads CASSLDDVRTGKDYEQYF. The CDR3 bases are TGTGCCAGCAGCTTAGATGACGTTAGAACAGGGAAAGACTACGAGCAGTACTTC.

The table lists this clone with a count of one. The rearrangement uses TRBV5-1 and TRBJ2-1, with TRBD1 matching 9 bases. Germline V CDR1 and CDR2: SGHRS, YFSETQ. This CDR3 is built from 15 residues. V lost 4 bases to trimming and J lost 4 bases; unmatched junction nucleotides: 6. For the CDR3, the DNA is TGCGCCAGCAGCCTAGGGACAGGGAGGTACAATGAGCAGTTCTTC. It specifies CASSLGTGRYNEQFF.

V usage is TRBV5-1 and J usage is TRBJ2-7; 7 bases are shared with TRBD1. The CDR3 has 12 residues. The V and J ends lost 7 bases and 3 bases, in that order; junction bases with no gene match: 4. Germline V CDR1 and CDR2: SGHRS, YFSETQ. CDR3 bases: TGCGCCAGCCGGGACAGTAACTACGAGCAGTACTTC. Translated, it gives CASRDSNYEQYF.

The V call is TRBV9, the J call TRBJ2-1, with a weak D call TRBD2 (6 bases). V shed 7 bases and J shed 8 bases, with 16 bases lying between them. This CDR3 spans 13 amino acids. Germline-derived CDR1 and CDR2 are SGDLS and YYNGEE. CDR3 DNA: TGTGCCAGCTATTCGGGAGTCTGCGATGAGCAGTTCTTC. It is translated as CASYSGVCDEQFF.